This T cell receptor (beta chain) was identified during a study of blood T cell repertoires in COVID-19. Looking at the study overall: Nucleic acid was either cDNA or gDNA, and it came from T cells, B-cell-depleted T cells, or PBMCs.

This CDR3 region has 15 residues. Germline lookup yields CDR1 MDHEN and CDR2 SYDVKM. V lost 5 bases and J lost 1; bases outside the gene matches: 6. In the source study's methods: Estimates of nucleated cell counts were drawn from the amplification of reference gene primers. The repertoire was sequenced with immunoSEQ multiplex PCR; TCRdb's copy has only in-frame clones and lacks some. V, J and clone size were drawn from that table, and D and trimming were deduced from the DNA. The sample shows tens of thousands of clones, more than 90% of them seen only once. This clonotype originated in a man between 65 and 79 years old with active COVID-19. The specimen was peripheral blood. The rearrangement uses TRBV28 and TRBJ2-3; 7 nucleotides agree with TRBD1. CDR3 region: CASSPVGTGTDTQYF. DNA of the CDR3: TGTGCCAGCAGTCCCGTCGGGACAGGCACAGATACGCAGTATTTT. The full variable domain, completed using reference TRBV28 and TRBJ2-3, is DVKVTQSSRYLVKRTGEKVFLECVQDMDHENMFWYRQDPGLGLRLIYFSYDVKMKEKGDIPEGYSVSREKKERFSLILESASTNQTSMYLCASSPVGTGTDTQYFGPGTRLTVL.